This T cell receptor (beta chain) was documented in a study of shared clonotypes between healthy human individuals. General study findings and limits: Expectations were that clonotype sharing among donors would be affected by sequencing depth.

Across several immunoSEQ plates, the genomic DNA of each subset was split evenly. Repertoires were generated with immunoSEQ multiplex PCR, while TCRdb's copy carries only in-frame clones and drops some. The data contain hundreds of thousands of clones, roughly 95% of them singletons. The naive CD8 fraction comprised CD45RO-negative cells positively selected for CCR7 and excluded terminally differentiated effector memory CD45RA+ cells. As concerns this clone: Its antigen is unknown.

Per germline, CDR1 LNHDA and CDR2 SQIVND (reference sequence). V lost 2 bases to trimming and J lost 0 bases; unmatched junction nucleotides: 13. The CDR3 consists of 19 residues. Sample: naive CD8+ T cells sorted from blood. The clonotype was recovered from a woman in her twenties or thirties in good health. The chain uses TRBV19 and TRBJ2-1; 7 bases line up with TRBD2. CDR3 DNA: TGTGCCAGTAGTATACATCTAGCGGTGTCACTGAGCTCCTACAATGAGCAGTTCTTC. Translation gives CASSIHLAVSLSSYNEQFF. The full variable domain, its missing parts supplied by reference TRBV19 and TRBJ2-1, is DGGITQSPKYLFRKEGQNVTLSCEQNLNHDAMYWYRQDPGQGLRLIYYSQIVNDFQKGDIAEGYSVSREKKESFPLTVTSAQKNPTAFYLCASSIHLAVSLSSYNEQFFGPGTRLTVL.